The 27 T cell receptor beta chains in this list originate from one sample, sequenced in a study of blood T cell repertoires in COVID-19. Only in-frame clones appear in the TCRdb table, and some are missing; sequencing was by immunoSEQ multiplex PCR. The data hold under 400,000 clones, with approximately 89% observed a single time. Input material: PBMCs or T cells enriched from blood (not recorded which). The receptors stem from a man aged 40-49 years in a cohort exposed to, infected with or recovered from COVID-19 (not recorded which).

The J gene is TRBJ2-1, the V gene TRBV6-1; TRBD2 aligns across 9 bases. Germline values: CDR1 MNHNS, CDR2 SASEGT. The J segment lost 2 bases and the V segment lost 2 bases, leaving 4 bases of the junction unmatched. The CDR3 is 16 amino acids. Here the CDR3 DNA reads TGTGCCAGCAGTGAACCCCTAGCGGGAACCTACAATGAGCAGTTCTTC. Translated, it gives CASSEPLAGTYNEQFF.

This sequence joins TRBV6-6 and TRBJ1-5; 8 bases match TRBD1. This CDR3 has 14 amino acids. The V gene end was trimmed by 6 bases and the J gene end by 7 bases; junction bases not matched to a gene: 8. Germline CDR1 and CDR2: MNHNY and SVGAGI (reference sequence). CDR3 DNA: TGTGCCAGCAGGCAGACAGGGGAAGGGCAGCCCCAGCATTTT. Translating gives CASRQTGEGQPQHF.

CDR3: CASIGLAGETSYNEQFF. The CDR3 DNA sequence: TGTGCCAGCATCGGTCTAGCGGGAGAGACGTCCTACAATGAGCAGTTCTTC. The chain has TRBV2 and TRBJ2-1, with TRBD2 matching 10 bases. J lost 1 base, V lost 7 bases, and 10 bases had no gene match. This CDR3 has 17 residues. Germline V gene lookup returns CDR1 SNHLY and CDR2 FYNNEI. The whole variable domain, filled in from reference TRBV2 and TRBJ2-1, reads EPEVTQTPSHQVTQMGQEVILRCVPISNHLYFYWYRQILGQKVEFLVSFYNNEISEKSEIFDDQFSVERPDGSNFTLKIRSTKLEDSAMYFCASIGLAGETSYNEQFFGPGTRLTVL.

V and J are TRBV11-1 and TRBJ2-2; D is ambiguous. There are 12 residues in the CDR3. CDR1 is SGHAT, CDR2 FQDESV, per germline (reference sequence). V was shortened by 1 base and J by 9 bases, with 6 bases between the two germline ends. The CDR3 loop is CASSLGPRELFF. As DNA, the CDR3 is TGTGCCAGCAGCTTAGGGCCCAGGGAGCTGTTTTTT. Full variable domain (remainder filled in from reference TRBV11-1 and TRBJ2-2): EAEVAQSPRYKITEKSQAVAFWCDPISGHATLYWYRQILGQGPELLVQFQDESVVDDSQLPKDRFSAERLKGVDSTLKIQPAELGDSAMYLCASSLGPRELFFGEGSRLTVL.

The chain has TRBV28 and TRBJ2-1, with 7 bases lining up with TRBD2. The CDR3 has 15 amino acids. Unmatched junction bases numbered 8, after V lost 6 bases and J lost 3 bases. Germline V gene sequence: CDR1 MDHEN, CDR2 SYDVKM. The CDR3 DNA is TGTGCCAGCAGAGGAGCGGGATTGAGCTACAATGAGCAGTTCTTC. Translation: CASRGAGLSYNEQFF. Full variable domain (rest looked up from reference TRBV28 and TRBJ2-1): DVKVTQSSRYLVKRTGEKVFLECVQDMDHENMFWYRQDPGLGLRLIYFSYDVKMKEKGDIPEGYSVSREKKERFSLILESASTNQTSMYLCASRGAGLSYNEQFFGPGTRLTVL.

This clone has just one count. The chain couples TRBV3-1 (or the pseudogene TRBV3-2) to TRBJ2-7; 9 bases match TRBD1. CDR1 is LGHDT, CDR2 YNNKEL, per germline (reference sequence). The CDR3 spans 16 residues. J lost 1 base, V lost 5 bases, and 9 bases had no gene match. CDR3 region: CASSLSGTGSSYEQYF. The CDR3 DNA reads TGTGCCAGCAGCTTGTCCGGGACAGGGAGTTCCTACGAGCAGTACTTC.

V gene TRBV7-9 combines with J gene TRBJ2-2; 9 positions match TRBD1. Germline-derived CDR1 and CDR2 are SEHNR and FQNEAQ (reference sequence). This CDR3 contains 16 residues. V gave up 1 base and J gave up 5 bases; unmatched junction bases: 5. CDR3 residues: CASSLESTGGTGELFF. The CDR3 bases are TGTGCCAGCAGCTTAGAATCGACAGGGGGTACCGGGGAGCTGTTTTTT.

This clone has only one observation. The gene calls are TRBV20-1 and TRBJ2-3; TRBD1 agrees at 7 bases. Germline CDR1 is DFQATT and CDR2 is SNEGSKA (reference sequence). The CDR3 consists of 14 residues. Losses at the gene ends were 3 bases for V and 3 bases for J; bases not matched to a gene: 6. CDR3 residues: CSASMRGRTDTQYF. The CDR3 DNA sequence: TGCAGTGCTAGTATGAGGGGGCGGACAGATACGCAGTATTTT.

The V and J genes are TRBV5-4 and TRBJ2-3; 8 nucleotides line up with TRBD1. J was trimmed by 2 bases and V by 3 bases; bases with no gene match: 8. The CDR3 has 16 amino acids. Germline CDR1 reads SGHNT; CDR2 reads YYREEE (reference sequence). The CDR3 loop reads CASSSGQGGYTDTQYF. CDR3 bases: TGTGCCAGCAGCTCTGGACAGGGTGGGTACACAGATACGCAGTATTTT.

The V call is TRBV4-2, the J call TRBJ2-1; D uncertain. Germline assignment: CDR1 LGHNA and CDR2 YNFKEQ. The CDR3 extends over 12 amino acids. Trimming pared 0 bases from V and 10 bases from J, leaving 7 bases between. CDR3 region: CASSQDVGEQFF. The CDR3 DNA follows: TGTGCCAGCAGCCAAGATGTCGGGGAGCAGTTCTTC.

The chain is built from TRBV24-1 and TRBJ2-3, with TRBD1 matching over 7 bases. The CDR3 is 18 residues long. Germline V lookup: CDR1 KGHDR, CDR2 SFDVKD. The V gene end was trimmed by 5 bases and the J gene end by 0 bases; junction bases not matched to a gene: 13. CDR3 amino acids: CATSGPLGTDPSTDTQYF. The CDR3 DNA reads TGTGCCACCAGTGGACCGCTCGGGACAGACCCTAGCACAGATACGCAGTATTTT.

The chain has TRBV7-9 and TRBJ1-2; 9 nucleotides line up with TRBD1. The junction had 7 bases not matched to a gene; V was cut back by 0 bases and J by 8 bases. Per germline, CDR1 SEHNR and CDR2 FQNEAQ (reference sequence). The CDR3 spans 15 residues. The chain's CDR3 is CASSLAGGQGGGYTF. The CDR3 nucleotides read TGTGCCAGCAGCTTAGCGGGGGGACAGGGCGGAGGCTACACCTTC.

The chain links TRBV27 to TRBJ2-1, with D uncertain. Per germline, CDR1 MNHEY and CDR2 SMNVEV (reference sequence). V gave up 5 bases and J gave up 0 bases, with 11 bases separating them. This CDR3 region has 15 residues. The CDR3 nucleotides are TGTGCCAGCAGTCCTTCCTCTAGCTCCTACAATGAGCAGTTCTTC. Translation gives CASSPSSSSYNEQFF.

The chain joins TRBV5-1 to TRBJ2-5; 14 nucleotides match TRBD2. V shed 1 base and J 5 bases; nucleotides not matched to a gene: 7. The CDR3 runs to 17 residues. Germline-derived CDR1 and CDR2 are SGHRS and YFSETQ. CDR3 amino acids: CASSLRLAGGPGETQYF. The CDR3 DNA reads as TGCGCCAGCAGCTTGAGACTAGCGGGAGGGCCTGGGGAGACCCAGTACTTC.

The gene calls are TRBV11-3 and TRBJ1-3; a possible D gene is TRBD1 (5 bases). This CDR3 is 14 amino acids long. Germline-derived CDR1 and CDR2 are SGHNT and YENEEA. Trimming shortened V by 5 bases and J by 0 bases, and 8 bases separated the two germline ends. DNA of the CDR3: TGTGCCAGCAGCATCGACAGCTCTGGAAACACCATATATTTT. It is translated as CASSIDSSGNTIYF.

The count of this clone is one. This sequence joins TRBV29-1 and TRBJ2-3; possible D gene TRBD2, 6 bases. V was clipped by 8 bases and J by 1 base, with 22 bases between them. The CDR3 length is 16 residues. In germline, CDR1 is SQVTM, CDR2 ANQGSEA. The CDR3 region is CSPMEGLIGGTDTQYF. The CDR3 region has the DNA TGCAGCCCTATGGAGGGACTCATCGGGGGCACAGATACGCAGTATTTT.

The CDR3 sequence is CASSPGTEDQPQHF. The CDR3 nucleotides read TGCGCCAGCAGCCCTGGGACAGAGGATCAGCCCCAGCATTTT. This chain uses TRBV5-1 with TRBJ1-5; 7 bases align to TRBD1. Germline CDR1 SGHRS, CDR2 YFSETQ. V dropped 4 bases and J dropped 5; count of bases not matched to a gene: 6. The CDR3 has 14 residues.

This clone showed up just once. The chain employs TRBV18 and TRBJ2-7; TRBD1 is a possible D gene (6 bases). The ends were cut back, 0 bases at V and 3 bases at J, with 9 bases in the middle. Germline CDR1 reads KGHSH; CDR2 reads LQKENI. The CDR3 consists of 14 residues. This CDR3 reads CASSPPAGDYEQYF. CDR3 coding DNA: TGTGCCAGCTCACCACCGGCAGGGGACTACGAGCAGTACTTC.

The chain links TRBV11-2 to TRBJ2-6; TRBD1 aligns across 10 bases. Germline-derived CDR1 and CDR2 are SGHAT and FQNNGV. This CDR3 region has 19 residues. J was trimmed by 3 bases and V by 5 bases; bases with no gene match: 13. The CDR3 DNA reads as TGTGCCAGCAGCCAAAGAGGATATGGGACAGGGGATGGGGCCAACGTCCTGACTTTC. This gives the protein CASSQRGYGTGDGANVLTF.

This clone has a handful of counts. The rearrangement uses TRBV20-1 and TRBJ2-1; 11 positions agree with TRBD2. This CDR3 comprises 15 residues. CDR1 is DFQATT, CDR2 SNEGSKA, per germline (reference sequence). Trimming removed 3 bases from V and 7 bases from J; junction bases left unmatched: 8. The CDR3 DNA reads as TGCAGTGCTAGTCGTAGCGGGAGGGCCAGGAATGAGCAGTTCTTC. It codes for CSASRSGRARNEQFF.

The chain uses TRBV9 and TRBJ2-7; TRBD2 is a possible D gene (6 bases). CDR1 SGDLS and CDR2 YYNGEE come from the germline V gene. The length of the CDR3 is 14 residues. The V and J ends lost 3 bases and 3 bases respectively, with 13 bases between them. The CDR3 sequence: CASSGVGGDYEQYF. The CDR3 DNA sequence: TGTGCCAGCAGCGGGGTCGGGGGAGACTACGAGCAGTACTTC.

The rearrangement joins TRBV28 to TRBJ2-5; 9 positions match TRBD2. Germline V lookup: CDR1 MDHEN, CDR2 SYDVKM. CDR3 length: 17 residues. Trimming cost V 6 bases and J 3 bases; bases outside gene matches: 14. CDR3 sequence (DNA): TGTGCCAGCAGCCCAAGGTTCAGTAGCGGGAGTAAAGAGACCCAGTACTTC. It specifies CASSPRFSSGSKETQYF.

V usage is TRBV2 and J usage is TRBJ1-1, with 10 bases fitting TRBD1. The CDR3 is made up of 13 amino acids. V lost 7 bases and J lost 6; bases outside the gene matches: 5. Germline CDR1 and CDR2: SNHLY and FYNNEI. In nucleotides, the CDR3 is TGTGCCAGCATCGGACAGGGGGTTGCTGAAGCTTTCTTT. Protein: CASIGQGVAEAFF.

The chain joins TRBV14 to TRBJ1-3; D gene ambiguous. In germline, CDR1 is SGHDN, CDR2 FVKESK. The length of the CDR3 is 14 residues. V dropped 4 bases and J dropped 8 bases, with 15 bases sitting between them. The CDR3 bases are TGTGCCAGCAGCCCCGGCCTTTCTAGAGACACCATATATTTT. The encoded protein is CASSPGLSRDTIYF.

J is TRBJ1-2 and V is TRBV3-1 (or the pseudogene TRBV3-2); 9 nucleotides agree with TRBD1. CDR1 is LGHDT, CDR2 YNNKEL, per germline (reference sequence). The CDR3 runs to 15 residues. The V and J ends lost 3 bases and 4 bases, in that order; junction bases with no gene match: 6. CDR3 DNA sequence: TGTGCCAGCAGCCAGGGACAGGGACTCTCCTATGGCTACACCTTC. It yields the protein CASSQGQGLSYGYTF.

The chain uses TRBV3-1 (or the pseudogene TRBV3-2) and TRBJ2-7; D might be TRBD2 (5 bases). This CDR3 is built from 15 residues. Between the trimmed V and J ends, which lost 0 bases and 3 bases, there was a span of 12 bases. The germline V gene has CDR1 LGHDT and CDR2 YNNKEL (reference sequence). CDR3 loop: CASSQDIGSGYEQYF. CDR3 in DNA: TGTGCCAGCAGCCAAGATATCGGCAGCGGCTACGAGCAGTACTTC.

This chain uses TRBV19 with TRBJ2-7; D may be TRBD2 (6 bases). The V gene's germline CDR1 is LNHDA and CDR2 SQIVND (reference sequence). The CDR3 contains 14 residues. V was cut by 7 bases and J by 2 bases, with 15 bases left in between. The CDR3 sequence: CASTGGERAYEQYF. The CDR3 DNA sequence: TGTGCCAGTACCGGAGGGGAGAGGGCCTACGAGCAGTACTTC.